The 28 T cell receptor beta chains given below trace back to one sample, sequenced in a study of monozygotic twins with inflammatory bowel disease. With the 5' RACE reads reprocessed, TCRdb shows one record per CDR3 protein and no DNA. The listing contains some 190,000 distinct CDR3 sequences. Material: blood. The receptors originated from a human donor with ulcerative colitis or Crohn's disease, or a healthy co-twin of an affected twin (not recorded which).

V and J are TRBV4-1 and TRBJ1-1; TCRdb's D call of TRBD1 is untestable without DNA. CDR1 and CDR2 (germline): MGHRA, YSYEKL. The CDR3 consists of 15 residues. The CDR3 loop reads CASSPHTGRGTEAFF.

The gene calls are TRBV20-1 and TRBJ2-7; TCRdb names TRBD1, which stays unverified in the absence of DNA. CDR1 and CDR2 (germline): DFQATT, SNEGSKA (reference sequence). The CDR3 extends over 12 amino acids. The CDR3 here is CSAVGQTPEQYF.

This chain's CDR3 is CASSAATLAGAQYNEQFF. The chain links TRBV11-1 to TRBJ2-1; TCRdb's D gene call, TRBD2, goes unchecked for lack of DNA. The CDR3 is made up of 18 amino acids. Per germline, CDR1 SGHAT and CDR2 FQDESV (reference sequence).

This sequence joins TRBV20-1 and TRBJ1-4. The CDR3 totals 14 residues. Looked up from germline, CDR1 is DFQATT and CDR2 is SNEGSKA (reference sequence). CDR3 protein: CSARDQEVNEKLFF.

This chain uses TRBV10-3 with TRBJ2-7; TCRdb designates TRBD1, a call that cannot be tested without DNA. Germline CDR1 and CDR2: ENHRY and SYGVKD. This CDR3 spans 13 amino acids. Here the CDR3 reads CAISPTGHNEQYF.

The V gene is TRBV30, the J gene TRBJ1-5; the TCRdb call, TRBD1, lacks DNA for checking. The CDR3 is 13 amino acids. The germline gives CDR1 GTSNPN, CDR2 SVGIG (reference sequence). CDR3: CAWNLGLNQPQHF. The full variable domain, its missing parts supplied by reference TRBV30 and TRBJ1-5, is SQTIHQWPATLVQPVGSPLSLECTVEGTSNPNLYWYRQAAGRGLQLLFYSVGIGQISSEVPQNLSASRPQDRQFILSSKKLLLSDSGFYLCAWNLGLNQPQHFGDGTRLSIL.

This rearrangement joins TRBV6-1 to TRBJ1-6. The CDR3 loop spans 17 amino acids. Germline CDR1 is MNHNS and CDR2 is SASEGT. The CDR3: CASSVLRGRSGSSPLHF.

CDR3 sequence: CASSSGANTQYF. The genes are TRBV5-6 and TRBJ2-3. Germline V lookup: CDR1 SGHDT, CDR2 YYEEEE. The CDR3 extends over 12 amino acids.

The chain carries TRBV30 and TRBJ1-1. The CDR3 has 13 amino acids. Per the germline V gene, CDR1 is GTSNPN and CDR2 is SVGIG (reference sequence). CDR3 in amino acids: CAWITGMSTEAFF. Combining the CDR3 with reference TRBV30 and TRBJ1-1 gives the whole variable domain SQTIHQWPATLVQPVGSPLSLECTVEGTSNPNLYWYRQAAGRGLQLLFYSVGIGQISSEVPQNLSASRPQDRQFILSSKKLLLSDSGFYLCAWITGMSTEAFFGQGTRLTVV.

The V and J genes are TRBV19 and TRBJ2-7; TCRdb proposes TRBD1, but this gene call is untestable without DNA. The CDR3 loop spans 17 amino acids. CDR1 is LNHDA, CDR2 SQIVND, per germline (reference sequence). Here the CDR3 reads CASSRGNPGGASYEQYF. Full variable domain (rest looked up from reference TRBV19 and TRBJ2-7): DGGITQSPKYLFRKEGQNVTLSCEQNLNHDAMYWYRQDPGQGLRLIYYSQIVNDFQKGDIAEGYSVSREKKESFPLTVTSAQKNPTAFYLCASSRGNPGGASYEQYFGPGTRLTVT.

The CDR3: CASSQSPGTAGYTF. This chain links TRBV5-5 with TRBJ1-2; lacking DNA, the TRBD1 call made by TCRdb goes unchecked. The CDR3 sequence is 14 residues long. Germline assignment: CDR1 SGHKS and CDR2 YYEKEE (reference sequence).

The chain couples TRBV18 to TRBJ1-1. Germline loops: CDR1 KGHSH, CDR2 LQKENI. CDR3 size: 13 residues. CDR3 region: CASSLNVDTEAFF.

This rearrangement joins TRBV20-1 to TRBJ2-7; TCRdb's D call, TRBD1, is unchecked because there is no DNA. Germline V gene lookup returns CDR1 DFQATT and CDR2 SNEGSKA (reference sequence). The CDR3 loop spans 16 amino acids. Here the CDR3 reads CSARPRGSPTPLEQYF.

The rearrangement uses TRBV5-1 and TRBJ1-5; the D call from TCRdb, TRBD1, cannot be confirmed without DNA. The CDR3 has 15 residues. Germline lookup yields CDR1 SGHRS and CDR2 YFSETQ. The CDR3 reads CASSVRGGRNQPQHF. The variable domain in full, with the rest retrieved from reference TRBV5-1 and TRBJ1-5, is KAGVTQTPRYLIKTRGQQVTLSCSPISGHRSVSWYQQTPGQGLQFLFEYFSETQRNKGNFPGRFSGRQFSNSRSEMNVSTLELGDSALYLCASSVRGGRNQPQHFGDGTRLSIL.

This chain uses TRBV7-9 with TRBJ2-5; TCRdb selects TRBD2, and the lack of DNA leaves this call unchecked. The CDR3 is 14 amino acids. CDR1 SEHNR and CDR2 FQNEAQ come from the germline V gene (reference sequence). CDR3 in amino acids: CASSLTSFRETQYF.

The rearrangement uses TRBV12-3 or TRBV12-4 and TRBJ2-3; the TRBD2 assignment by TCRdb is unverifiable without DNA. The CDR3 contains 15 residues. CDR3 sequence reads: CASSFASGSTDTQYF.

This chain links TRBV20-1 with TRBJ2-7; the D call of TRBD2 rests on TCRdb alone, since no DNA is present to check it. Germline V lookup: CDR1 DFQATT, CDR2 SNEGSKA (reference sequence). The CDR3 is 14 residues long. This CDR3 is CSAQRAVPPYEQYF.

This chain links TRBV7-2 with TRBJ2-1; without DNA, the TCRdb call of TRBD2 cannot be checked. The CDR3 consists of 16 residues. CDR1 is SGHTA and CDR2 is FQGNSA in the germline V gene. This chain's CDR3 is CASSSPSGSSYNEQFF.

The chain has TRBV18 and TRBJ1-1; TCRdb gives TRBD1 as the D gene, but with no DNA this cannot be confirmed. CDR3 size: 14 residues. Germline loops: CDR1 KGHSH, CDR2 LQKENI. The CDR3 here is CASSVGQGGTEAFF.

The CDR3 sequence: CASSVLPSGGNTATQYF. V usage is TRBV28 and J usage is TRBJ2-3; the TRBD2 assignment by TCRdb is unverifiable without DNA. There are 17 residues in the CDR3. Looked up from germline, CDR1 is MDHEN and CDR2 is SYDVKM.

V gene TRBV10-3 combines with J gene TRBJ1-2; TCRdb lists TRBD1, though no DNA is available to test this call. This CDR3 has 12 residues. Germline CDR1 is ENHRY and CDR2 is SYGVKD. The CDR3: CAISESGGGYTF.

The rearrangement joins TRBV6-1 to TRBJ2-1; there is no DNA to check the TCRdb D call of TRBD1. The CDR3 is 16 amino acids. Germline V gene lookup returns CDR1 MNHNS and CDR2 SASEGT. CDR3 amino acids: CASREFGQGKFNEQFF.

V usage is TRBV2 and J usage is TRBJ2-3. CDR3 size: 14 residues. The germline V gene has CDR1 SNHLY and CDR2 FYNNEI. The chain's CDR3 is CASRTGFDTDTQYF.

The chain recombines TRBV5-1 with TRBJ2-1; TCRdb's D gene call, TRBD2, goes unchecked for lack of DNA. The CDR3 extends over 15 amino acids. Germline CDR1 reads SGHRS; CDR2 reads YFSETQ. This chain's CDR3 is CASSKLAGEYNEQFF.

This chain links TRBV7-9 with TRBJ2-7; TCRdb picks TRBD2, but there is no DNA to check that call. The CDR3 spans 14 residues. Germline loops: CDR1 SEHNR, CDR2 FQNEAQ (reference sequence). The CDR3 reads CASSQREDQSQQYF.

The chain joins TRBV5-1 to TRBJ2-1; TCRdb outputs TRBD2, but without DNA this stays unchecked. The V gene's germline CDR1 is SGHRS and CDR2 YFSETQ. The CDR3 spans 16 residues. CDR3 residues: CASSLAPAGSTNEQFF.

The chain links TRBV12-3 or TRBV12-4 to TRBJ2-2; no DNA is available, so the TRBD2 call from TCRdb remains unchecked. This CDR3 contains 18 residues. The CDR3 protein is CASSLSFLAAGDGGELFF.

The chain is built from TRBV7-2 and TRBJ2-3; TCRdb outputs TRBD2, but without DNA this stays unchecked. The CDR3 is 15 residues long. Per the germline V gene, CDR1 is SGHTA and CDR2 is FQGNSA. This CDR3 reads CASSFLSGGGHTQYF.